The sequence of this T cell receptor (beta chain) was determined in a study of tumor-infiltrating lymphocytes in primary liver carcinoma. Making TCR beta cDNA involved around 500 ng total RNA and a constant-region primer. Three nested multiplex PCR rounds of slightly modified ARM-PCR generated TCR beta libraries. The study ran its first two PCR rounds for 9 to 10 cycles each, using TRBV1-TRBV30 forward primers and a C-beta reverse primer. TCRdb re-called the multiplex PCR reads through MiXCR, storing one row per CDR3 protein. In the table there are roughly 100,000 distinct CDR3 sequences, roughly 80% of which are singletons. Remarks on this clonotype: Germline is not matched at one junction end, which may reflect a read error.

Between 20 and 30 mg of unsorted bulk tissue served as the source from which RNA and DNA were co-extracted. The CDR3 consists of 12 residues. This clonotype was sampled from a man aged 35 to 55 with primary liver carcinoma and hepatitis B virus infection. Material for sequencing was liver tumor tissue from sampling region 3. Noted subset: tumor region T3, left-lateral pole. V is TRBV12-3 or TRBV12-4 and J is TRBJ2-1; unclear D gene. CDR3 region: CASSLLGDDQFF. DNA for the CDR3: TGTGCCAGCAGTCTCCTGGGCGATGACCAGTTCTTC.